This T cell receptor beta chain was sequenced during a study of shared clonotypes between healthy human individuals (dated by TCRdb to the early 2020s). The study in broad terms: The cohort included three men and a couple of women between 18 and 49 years of age. Different laboratories and diverse techniques were used to prepare libraries and sequence TCR repertoires, to increase sequencing depth and limit assay-specific biases. For each donor, CD4 naive and CD4 memory were each given three plates, CD8 naive was given two plates, and CD8 memory was given one plate. To estimate repertoire size and how much clonotype sharing occurs between individuals, the study deeply sequenced the blood TCR repertoires of several healthy adults. Leukapheresis yielded between about 0.8 and 9.5 billion PBMCs per donor. Overall study outcomes, separate from this receptor: Compared with non-shared clonotypes, clonotypes shared by all four sorted-subset donors had higher generation probabilities. Pairwise subsampling led to the expectation that sequencing depth would affect the degree of clonotype sharing among donors. Larger estimated clonotype richness was generally found for naive subsets than for memory subsets. Sampling was restricted to blood, and TCR repertoires in tissue are likely to differ from TCR repertoires in blood. Incomplete sequencing was indicated by rarefaction of sorted-subset datasets, despite the large sequencing depth. When several donors were compared, the shared fraction of clonotypes was roughly 4.8% for naive CD4, more than 3% for naive CD8, roughly 2.5% for memory CD4, and about 0.36% for memory CD8. The small number of donors limited the genetic and exposure-history diversity represented.

TCR CDR3 regions were amplified from genomic DNA by multiplex PCR using the deep immunoSEQ assay. For each cell subset, the extracted genomic DNA was distributed evenly across all wells of several immunoSEQ 96-well plates, and each plate served as one replicate. Each replicate PCR for sorted subsets received around 200 ng genomic DNA, equal to about 29,000 T cell genomes. Purified libraries were quantified with a Qubit 3.0 fluorometer, sized on a Bioanalyzer 2100, and re-quantified with the KAPA Library Quantification kit. Every immunoSEQ 96-well plate was sequenced on a separate single-read 150-cycle Illumina NextSeq 550 flow cell. Concerning the study's data processing: Because only junctional sequences without quality scores were contained in the immunoSEQ output, filtering matching that applied to full-length reads could not be performed. To assign V/J genes and CDR3, sequences were annotated using PyIR, a Python wrapper for IgBLAST v1.9, with IMGT germline references. Reads were removed for weak V/J assignments (E-value above 1e-6), missing CDR3, stop codons, out-of-frame junctions, or ambiguous translated residues. V3J clonotypes were defined by identical inferred V gene, J gene, and CDR3 amino acid sequence. Percentage overlap between repertoires was computed as shared unique clonotypes divided by the size of the smaller repertoire. RTK rarefaction, the Chao1 estimator, and Recon v2.1 estimates of unobserved clonotypes were used to assess repertoire richness. For all TCRbeta clonotypes obtained by the gDNA method from a handful of donors, generation probabilities were computed with OLGA. This is the immuneACCESS table as TCRdb keeps it, with only in-frame sequences that have V and J called. A part of the clones is gone; compared with another copy, unresolved V genes explain less than half, and the rest is unexplained. The DNA gave D and trimming, while V, J and clone size come from that table. In all, the sample holds millions of clones, and approximately 95% of those were seen once. The ten top clones hold 0.1% to 0.15% of the sample.

About this clone: The clone's antigen remains unknown. The sample holds no much larger clone one base away, and base qualities are not on file.

The CDR3, cysteine through phenylalanine, is 11 amino acids long. Only CDR3 DNA remains: 33 bases, in frame from the first base. The V end loses 4 bases and the J end loses 6 bases, and a stretch of 7 bases separates them. For CDR1 and CDR2, the germline V gene lists SGHAT and FQNNGV. The donors were healthy, HIV-negative adults with no recently reported acute infections or vaccinations. All donors were Caucasian adults living in Nashville, Tennessee, USA. CD4+ T cells were enriched by magnetic negative selection; naive cells were then positively selected on CD45RA, and the negative fraction formed the memory subset. After blood collection by leukapheresis, PBMCs were isolated using Ficoll-Histopaque density gradient centrifugation and then cryopreserved in the vapor phase of liquid nitrogen. Analytical flow cytometry was used to check the purity and quantity of each magnetically sorted T cell population. Genomic DNA was isolated from each sorted fraction and quantified by UV absorbance on a Nanodrop 2000c.

The V gene is TRBV11-2 and the J gene is TRBJ2-7; the D gene is unclear. The receptor's source is a man in his late teens or twenties in good health. The material sequenced was naive CD4+ T cells sorted from blood. The cell subset or site label corresponds to: CD45RA+ positively selected. The CDR3 sequence is CASSSDSEQYF. DNA sequence: TGTGCCAGCAGCTCTGATTCCGAGCAGTACTTC.